The rows below give T cell receptor beta chains drawn from one sample of a study of T cell changes during pregnancy in multiple sclerosis. Data came from immunoSEQ multiplex PCR; TCRdb stores just in-frame clones and leaves some out. Here the sample spans 70,000 to 85,000 clones, about 91% being singletons. This sample comprised peripheral blood, obtained before pregnancy. Receptors were obtained from a female donor with multiple sclerosis, enrolled in a pregnancy study. Each CDR3 is given with its conserved first and last residue. Each record gives: D gene, V gene, clone size, J gene, CDR3 protein. D genes are given only for firm matches. Rows give clone size only sometimes, using once, few, many, or a class for an expanded clone.

.	TRBV7-2	.	TRBJ1-4	CASSLMVFRGATNEKLFF
TRBD2	TRBV29-1	.	TRBJ2-1	CSVLGLAGGPRSSYNEQFF
TRBD2	TRBV29-1	.	TRBJ2-1	CSVLAGVLNEQFF
TRBD1	TRBV7-2	.	TRBJ2-2	CASSLKRSAGGGRGELFF
.	TRBV27	.	TRBJ2-7	CASISQGRGVYEQYF
TRBD2	TRBV7-6	.	TRBJ2-5	CASSLTHSAGQETQYF
.	TRBV20-1	.	TRBJ2-1	CSAVRDFQFF
TRBD1	TRBV6-5	.	TRBJ1-4	CASSFHRGIGEKLFF
.	TRBV27	.	TRBJ2-5	CASSFMAGETQYF
.	TRBV28	.	TRBJ2-6	CASSLSRTRHSGANVLTF
.	TRBV5-4	.	TRBJ2-2	CASSPNRANTGELFF
TRBD1	TRBV4-1	.	TRBJ1-2	CASSQPGTGYYGYTF
.	TRBV5-1	.	TRBJ2-7	CASSLRGLGYEQYF
TRBD2	TRBV29-1	.	TRBJ2-3	CSVGGLAGGLSTDTQYF
.	TRBV12-5	.	TRBJ1-5	CASGFRDSGGFQPQHF
.	TRBV6-6	.	TRBJ1-3	CASSGGSSGNTIYF
.	TRBV4-1	.	TRBJ2-2	CASSLARGNTGELFF
.	TRBV28	.	TRBJ2-6	CASSFYGSGANVLTF
.	TRBV29-1	.	TRBJ2-7	CSAWDTWRDEQYF
TRBD1	TRBV6-4	few	TRBJ1-1	CASSNGTENTEAFF
.	TRBV27	few	TRBJ1-1	CASSLRGSTEAFF
TRBD2	TRBV29-1	.	TRBJ2-1	CSVDPGLDYEQFF